This TCR beta chain originates from a study of T cell repertoires in aging, cancer and after chemotherapy. This clonotype is labeled as medium-sized. Peripheral blood genomic DNA, not sorted cells or RNA, was the template. This CDR3 comprises 16 residues. Unmatched junction bases numbered 7, after V lost 0 bases and J lost 4 bases. Germline CDR1 reads SGHDT; CDR2 reads YYEEEE. Rearranged V-D-J TRB sequences were amplified with a mixed TRB-A/B primer pool. TCRdb recomputed calls from the multiplex PCR reads with MiXCR, one row per CDR3 protein. The top ten hold roughly 15% of the sample, which has about 5,000 distinct CDR3 sequences, about 20% seen once.

Material for sequencing was blood. The source is a human donor with a blood cancer. V is TRBV5-6 and J is TRBJ2-7; 10 bases agree with TRBD2. The CDR3 sequence is CASSLVSSGGFYEQYF. The CDR3 bases are TGTGCCAGCAGCTTGGTGTCTAGCGGGGGATTTTACGAGCAGTACTTC.